This TCR beta chain originates from a study of blood T cell repertoires in COVID-19. For the study at large: Both acute and convalescent COVID-19 samples were obtained from the United States, Italy and Spain. T cells, B-cell-depleted T cells, or PBMCs supplied cDNA or gDNA.

This clone was counted once. As processed by the authors: Estimation of nucleated cell counts relied on the amplification of reference gene primers. Repertoires were generated with immunoSEQ multiplex PCR, while TCRdb's copy carries only in-frame clones and drops some. The V and J calls and clone size were taken over from that table, and D and trimming were inferred from the DNA. The data hold approximately 200,000 clones, with about 83% observed a single time. Germline V gene data show CDR1 as SGHVS and CDR2 as FQNEAQ. The trim removed 5 bases at V and 2 bases at J, leaving 11 bases unmatched. The CDR3 contains 16 residues.

This sequence joins TRBV7-8 and TRBJ2-7, with TRBD1 matching 8 bases. The sample comprised peripheral blood. This clonotype was sampled from a man aged 55 to 70 who had recovered from COVID-19. Here the CDR3 reads CASSPVLGTGAYEQYF. CDR3 nucleotide sequence: TGTGCCAGCAGCCCCGTCTTGGGGACAGGAGCCTACGAGCAGTACTTC.